The rows below give T cell receptor beta chains drawn from one sample of a study of blood T cell repertoires in COVID-19. Repertoires were generated with immunoSEQ multiplex PCR, while TCRdb's copy carries only in-frame clones and drops some. The sample has approximately 230,000 clones, roughly 90% seen once. The specimen was peripheral blood. These receptors were taken from a woman aged 40 to 50 who had recovered from COVID-19. Each CDR3 is given with its conserved first and last residue.

j_call v_call cdr3_aa
TRBJ2-1 TRBV14 CASSLRLVSYNEQFF
TRBJ2-2 TRBV5-4 CASSTTGGRLSGELFF
TRBJ2-7 TRBV19 CASSINGRGPWGYEQYF
TRBJ1-5 TRBV5-4 CASSFPRSRPYSNQPQHF
TRBJ2-1 TRBV4-1 CASSPRGRGSYNEQFF
TRBJ2-1 TRBV9 CASSARLASDEQFF
TRBJ1-5 TRBV6-5 CASSFRPSGQPQHF
TRBJ2-1 TRBV7-2 CASSPRTGAYNEQFF
TRBJ1-6 TRBV4-1 CASSQARSSYNSPLHF
TRBJ2-7 TRBV9 CASSVGTGGVEQYF
TRBJ2-6 TRBV5-1 CASSFGAGTSGANVLTF
TRBJ2-1 TRBV5-4 CASSLGGTINEQFF
TRBJ1-3 TRBV7-9 CASSLKDGLTGNTIYF
TRBJ2-3 TRBV30 CAWRIAGNTDTQYF
TRBJ1-6 TRBV27 CASSLNQRGSYHF
TRBJ1-1 TRBV18 CASSPSIPGGPNAFF
TRBJ2-7 TRBV5-4 CASSLWGGTGGHEQYF
TRBJ2-5 TRBV7-9 CASSPQGREETQYF
TRBJ1-2 TRBV6-2/TRBV6-3 CASSYSNDRGLGYTF
TRBJ1-2 TRBV2 CASSVMGIGYTF
TRBJ1-2 TRBV10-3 CAIRESIGGGGYGYTF
TRBJ2-7 TRBV28 CASSQRTSGGYEQYF
TRBJ1-1 TRBV5-6 CASSLMGAKHLTEAFF
TRBJ2-5 TRBV7-2 CASSLAGLQETQYF
TRBJ2-1 TRBV5-8 CASSLGTNPYNEQFF
TRBJ2-7 TRBV7-2 CASSLELWPEYEQYF
TRBJ2-2 TRBV7-2 CASSLFRGANTGELFF
TRBJ2-7 TRBV19 CASSLDSSYEQYF
TRBJ2-5 TRBV6-5 CASSYAETQYF
TRBJ2-3 TRBV5-6 CASNERGGPTDTQYF
TRBJ2-5 TRBV7-2 CASSRTGKETQYF
TRBJ2-1 TRBV6-5 CASSPRGGTYNEQFF
TRBJ2-6 TRBV30 CAWTRAEYLSGANVLTF
TRBJ2-3 TRBV3-1/TRBV3-2 CASSHDRGPDTQYF
TRBJ1-5 TRBV18 CASSPSYSSNQPQHF
TRBJ2-3 TRBV18 CASSPPGLAGGHTQYF
TRBJ2-7 TRBV11-2 CASSSNRGSSYEQYF
TRBJ1-2 TRBV5-6 CASRPGRSGYTF
TRBJ1-5 TRBV12-5 CASGPDRVNQPQHF
TRBJ2-2 TRBV4-2 CASSQDGLAGGRTGELFF
TRBJ1-1 TRBV18 CASSEDRGDEAFF
TRBJ2-5 TRBV6-5 CASAKGGLAAETQYF
TRBJ1-1 TRBV29-1 CSVEDERLEAFF
TRBJ1-5 TRBV5-1 CASSLASGRGQPQHF
TRBJ1-1 TRBV6-1 CASSDSVGVVGANTEAFF
TRBJ2-2 TRBV6-6 CAGRQGDTGELFF
TRBJ1-3 TRBV19 CASSIDITVNTIYF
TRBJ2-7 TRBV5-5 CASSLVGDRVRYEQYF
TRBJ2-1 TRBV11-3 CASSSVGASGHNEQFF
TRBJ2-5 TRBV11-2 CASSVGTGGEGETQYF
TRBJ2-1 TRBV7-2 CASSLAHPDRVSRNEQFF